This is a list of T cell receptor beta chains from one sample in a study of beta chain features in type 1 diabetes. Repertoires were generated with immunoSEQ multiplex PCR, while TCRdb's copy carries only in-frame clones and drops some. The sample lists some 900,000 clones, 15% to 20% occurring once. Input material: naive CD4+ T cells from blood. Receptors were obtained from a woman under 30 in good health. The CDR3 runs from the conserved cysteine through the conserved F or W. D genes are given only for firm matches. Size values are once, few and many counts, or a class for expanded clones, and some rows have none.

V gene: TRBV19
J gene: TRBJ1-1
clone size: few
D gene: NA
CDR3 protein: CASTPGRIKNTEAFF
CDR3 DNA: TGTGCCAGTACTCCAGGACGGATTAAGAACACTGAAGCTTTCTTT

V gene: TRBV5-1
J gene: TRBJ2-7
clone size: few
D gene: NA
CDR3 protein: CASSFSPAGPYEQYF
CDR3 DNA: TGCGCCAGCAGCTTTTCCCCCGCGGGTCCCTACGAGCAGTACTTC

V gene: TRBV7-9
J gene: TRBJ2-1
clone size: NA
D gene: NA
CDR3 protein: CASSGYDEQFF
CDR3 DNA: TGTGCCAGCAGCGGGTACGATGAGCAGTTCTTC

V gene: TRBV25-1
J gene: TRBJ1-1
clone size: few
D gene: NA
CDR3 protein: CASSVDMNTEAFF
CDR3 DNA: TGTGCCAGCAGTGTAGATATGAACACTGAAGCTTTCTTT

V gene: TRBV5-1
J gene: TRBJ2-2
clone size: NA
D gene: NA
CDR3 protein: CASSLQGFSNTGELFF
CDR3 DNA: TGCGCCAGCAGCTTACAAGGCTTTTCGAACACCGGGGAGCTGTTTTTT

V gene: TRBV5-1
J gene: TRBJ2-1
clone size: NA
D gene: NA
CDR3 protein: CASSLVRGGTDEQFF
CDR3 DNA: TGCGCCAGCAGCTTGGTTAGGGGTGGGACGGATGAGCAGTTCTTC

V gene: TRBV10-3
J gene: TRBJ2-4
clone size: few
D gene: NA
CDR3 protein: CAISDPRGDLAKNIQYF
CDR3 DNA: TGTGCCATCAGTGACCCACGAGGGGATCTAGCCAAAAACATTCAGTACTTC

V gene: TRBV6-5
J gene: TRBJ1-2
clone size: NA
D gene: TRBD1
CDR3 protein: CASRQLDRGDYGYTF
CDR3 DNA: TGTGCCAGCAGACAACTTGACAGGGGGGACTATGGCTACACCTTC

V gene: TRBV5-1
J gene: TRBJ2-1
clone size: NA
D gene: NA
CDR3 protein: CASSLAVSLYNEQFF
CDR3 DNA: TGCGCCAGCAGCCTGGCGGTTAGCCTGTACAATGAGCAGTTCTTC

V gene: TRBV29-1
J gene: TRBJ2-3
clone size: NA
D gene: TRBD2
CDR3 protein: CSGVRGTDTQYF
CDR3 DNA: TGCAGCGGGGTGCGGGGGACAGATACGCAGTATTTT

V gene: TRBV5-4
J gene: TRBJ2-6
clone size: NA
D gene: NA
CDR3 protein: CASSAYSSGANVLTF
CDR3 DNA: TGTGCCAGCAGTGCGTACAGCTCTGGGGCCAACGTCCTGACTTTC

V gene: TRBV5-8
J gene: TRBJ2-7
clone size: NA
D gene: NA
CDR3 protein: CASSLLIFDEQYF
CDR3 DNA: TGTGCCAGCAGCTTGTTAATCTTCGACGAGCAGTACTTC

V gene: TRBV18
J gene: TRBJ2-3
clone size: NA
D gene: TRBD2
CDR3 protein: CASSPLGVGGRGTDTQYF
CDR3 DNA: TGTGCCAGCTCACCACTCGGTGTCGGCGGGAGGGGCACAGATACGCAGTATTTT

V gene: TRBV13
J gene: TRBJ2-1
clone size: NA
D gene: TRBD2
CDR3 protein: CASSPFRLAANNEQFF
CDR3 DNA: TGTGCCAGCAGCCCCTTTAGACTAGCGGCAAACAATGAGCAGTTCTTC

V gene: TRBV28
J gene: TRBJ2-1
clone size: NA
D gene: NA
CDR3 protein: CASSIDHTAGQQFF
CDR3 DNA: TGTGCCAGCTCAATTGACCACACCGCGGGACAGCAGTTCTTC

V gene: TRBV21-1
J gene: TRBJ2-7
clone size: many
D gene: NA
CDR3 protein: CASSDIPPNYEQYF
CDR3 DNA: TGTGCCAGCAGCGACATTCCGCCTAACTACGAGCAGTACTTC

V gene: TRBV5-6
J gene: TRBJ2-1
clone size: few
D gene: NA
CDR3 protein: CASSLVGYNEQFF
CDR3 DNA: TGTGCCAGCAGCTTGGTGGGGTACAATGAGCAGTTCTTC

V gene: TRBV28
J gene: TRBJ2-1
clone size: NA
D gene: NA
CDR3 protein: CASSLQLDNEQFF
CDR3 DNA: TGTGCCAGCAGTTTACAGCTGGACAATGAGCAGTTCTTC

V gene: TRBV5-1
J gene: TRBJ2-3
clone size: NA
D gene: TRBD2
CDR3 protein: CASSPMTSGTDTQYF
CDR3 DNA: TGCGCCAGCAGCCCAATGACTAGCGGCACAGATACGCAGTATTTT

V gene: TRBV29-1
J gene: TRBJ2-3
clone size: few
D gene: TRBD2
CDR3 protein: CSVHARAGASTDTQYF
CDR3 DNA: TGCAGCGTCCATGCTAGGGCGGGAGCGAGCACAGATACGCAGTATTTT

V gene: TRBV7-2
J gene: TRBJ1-5
clone size: NA
D gene: NA
CDR3 protein: CASSLAVQPQHF
CDR3 DNA: TGTGCCAGCAGCTTAGCGGTTCAGCCCCAGCATTTT

V gene: TRBV7-9
J gene: TRBJ1-5
clone size: NA
D gene: NA
CDR3 protein: CASSFNNQPQHF
CDR3 DNA: TGTGCCAGCAGCTTCAATAATCAGCCCCAGCATTTT

V gene: TRBV4-1
J gene: TRBJ2-1
clone size: NA
D gene: TRBD1
CDR3 protein: CAGCRGTGDRNEQFF
CDR3 DNA: TGCGCCGGGTGTCGGGGGACAGGGGATCGGAATGAGCAGTTCTTC

V gene: TRBV7-9
J gene: TRBJ1-4
clone size: NA
D gene: NA
CDR3 protein: CASSFQGMSNEKLFF
CDR3 DNA: TGTGCCAGCAGCTTCCAGGGGATGTCTAATGAAAAACTGTTTTTT

V gene: TRBV6-1
J gene: TRBJ2-2
clone size: few
D gene: TRBD2
CDR3 protein: CASSVDSGSFYTGELFF
CDR3 DNA: TGTGCCAGCAGTGTGGATAGCGGGAGCTTTTACACCGGGGAGCTGTTTTTT

V gene: TRBV4-2
J gene: TRBJ2-7
clone size: few
D gene: TRBD2
CDR3 protein: CASSQEVAGGFRDEQYF
CDR3 DNA: TGTGCCAGCAGCCAAGAGGTAGCGGGAGGGTTTAGGGACGAGCAGTACTTC

V gene: TRBV11-3
J gene: TRBJ2-1
clone size: NA
D gene: TRBD2
CDR3 protein: CASSHRLAGDNEQFF
CDR3 DNA: TGTGCCAGCAGCCACCGACTAGCGGGGGACAATGAGCAGTTCTTC

V gene: TRBV19
J gene: TRBJ2-5
clone size: NA
D gene: TRBD2
CDR3 protein: CASRLAGVETQYF
CDR3 DNA: TGTGCCAGTCGACTAGCGGGAGTCGAGACCCAGTACTTC

V gene: TRBV28
J gene: TRBJ1-4
clone size: few
D gene: NA
CDR3 protein: CASSPGTPDEKLFF
CDR3 DNA: TGTGCCAGCAGTCCCGGCACACCTGATGAAAAACTGTTTTTT

V gene: TRBV7-6
J gene: TRBJ2-7
clone size: few
D gene: TRBD1
CDR3 protein: CASSLRSSGGEQYF
CDR3 DNA: TGTGCCAGCAGCTTACGGTCCTCAGGGGGCGAGCAGTACTTC

V gene: TRBV9
J gene: TRBJ2-1
clone size: few
D gene: NA
CDR3 protein: CASSYGVPDEQFF
CDR3 DNA: TGTGCCAGCAGTTATGGGGTGCCTGACGAGCAGTTCTTC

V gene: TRBV7-2
J gene: TRBJ2-1
clone size: NA
D gene: NA
CDR3 protein: CASSLLQGRVYEQFF
CDR3 DNA: TGTGCCAGCAGCTTACTACAGGGTAGAGTCTATGAGCAGTTCTTC

V gene: TRBV12-1
J gene: TRBJ1-1
clone size: NA
D gene: NA
CDR3 protein: CASSFGPGGSSGAFF
CDR3 DNA: TGTGCCAGCAGCTTTGGGCCCGGGGGCTCCTCGGGAGCTTTCTTT

V gene: TRBV28
J gene: TRBJ2-1
clone size: many
D gene: TRBD1
CDR3 protein: CASKLDRGHEQFF
CDR3 DNA: TGTGCCAGCAAACTGGACAGGGGTCATGAGCAGTTCTTC

V gene: TRBV20-1
J gene: TRBJ2-7
clone size: NA
D gene: NA
CDR3 protein: CSARGLNEQYF
CDR3 DNA: TGCAGTGCTAGAGGGCTAAACGAGCAGTACTTC

V gene: TRBV6-1
J gene: TRBJ2-7
clone size: NA
D gene: TRBD2
CDR3 protein: CASSERLPSGSFVGNEQYF
CDR3 DNA: TGTGCCAGCAGTGAACGTCTCCCTAGCGGGAGTTTTGTTGGGAACGAGCAGTACTTC

V gene: TRBV28
J gene: TRBJ1-1
clone size: NA
D gene: NA
CDR3 protein: CASRSRVAFF
CDR3 DNA: TGTGCCAGCAGATCTAGGGTAGCTTTCTTT

V gene: TRBV19
J gene: TRBJ2-1
clone size: few
D gene: NA
CDR3 protein: CASSTKFGFF
CDR3 DNA: TGTGCCAGTAGTACGAAATTTGGGTTCTTC

V gene: TRBV18
J gene: TRBJ1-1
clone size: NA
D gene: NA
CDR3 protein: CASSPLSGGNTEAFF
CDR3 DNA: TGTGCCAGCTCACCACTCTCAGGTGGGAACACTGAAGCTTTCTTT

V gene: TRBV18
J gene: TRBJ2-7
clone size: NA
D gene: NA
CDR3 protein: CASSPPDQYEQYF
CDR3 DNA: TGTGCCAGCTCACCACCAGACCAATACGAGCAGTACTTC

V gene: TRBV9
J gene: TRBJ1-2
clone size: few
D gene: NA
CDR3 protein: CASSPPPGGNYGYTF
CDR3 DNA: TGTGCCAGCAGCCCACCTCCGGGGGGCAACTATGGCTACACCTTC

V gene: TRBV29-1
J gene: TRBJ1-2
clone size: few
D gene: TRBD1
CDR3 protein: CSVGGQVADYGYTF
CDR3 DNA: TGCAGCGTCGGGGGACAGGTGGCGGACTATGGCTACACCTTC

V gene: TRBV6-6
J gene: TRBJ2-7
clone size: NA
D gene: TRBD1
CDR3 protein: CASRQNRGTGGEQYF
CDR3 DNA: TGTGCCAGCAGACAGAACCGAGGGACAGGAGGCGAGCAGTACTTC

V gene: TRBV15
J gene: TRBJ2-2
clone size: NA
D gene: NA
CDR3 protein: CATSRDVGTGELFF
CDR3 DNA: TGTGCCACCAGCAGAGATGTGGGCACCGGGGAGCTGTTTTTT

V gene: TRBV28
J gene: TRBJ2-7
clone size: once
D gene: TRBD1
CDR3 protein: CASRRRTGGEQYF
CDR3 DNA: TGTGCCAGCAGACGTCGGACAGGGGGCGAGCAGTACTTC

V gene: TRBV7-2
J gene: TRBJ2-7
clone size: few
D gene: TRBD2
CDR3 protein: CASSQRLAGGDEQYF
CDR3 DNA: TGTGCCAGCAGTCAACGGCTAGCGGGAGGGGACGAGCAGTACTTC

V gene: TRBV7-2
J gene: TRBJ2-1
clone size: NA
D gene: TRBD2
CDR3 protein: CASSFLAGGPNEQFF
CDR3 DNA: TGTGCCAGCAGCTTCTTGGCGGGAGGGCCGAATGAGCAGTTCTTC

V gene: TRBV7-9
J gene: TRBJ2-5
clone size: few
D gene: NA
CDR3 protein: CASSLYARQTQYF
CDR3 DNA: TGTGCCAGCAGCTTATATGCACGGCAGACCCAGTACTTC

V gene: TRBV7-2
J gene: TRBJ2-3
clone size: NA
D gene: TRBD2
CDR3 protein: CASSLQAGGSTDTQYF
CDR3 DNA: TGTGCCAGCAGCCTTCAAGCGGGAGGCTCGACAGATACGCAGTATTTT

V gene: TRBV18
J gene: TRBJ2-7
clone size: NA
D gene: NA
CDR3 protein: CASSPPGGEGQYF
CDR3 DNA: TGTGCCAGCTCACCCCCCGGGGGCGAGGGGCAGTACTTC

V gene: TRBV7-9
J gene: TRBJ2-1
clone size: few
D gene: TRBD2
CDR3 protein: CASSSPRPLADNEQFF
CDR3 DNA: TGTGCCAGCAGTTCCCCTCGGCCACTAGCGGACAATGAGCAGTTCTTC

V gene: TRBV7-2
J gene: TRBJ2-7
clone size: NA
D gene: NA
CDR3 protein: CASSQTEYEQYF
CDR3 DNA: TGTGCCAGCAGCCAGACAGAATACGAGCAGTACTTC

V gene: TRBV19
J gene: TRBJ2-1
clone size: few
D gene: TRBD2
CDR3 protein: CASSIVPLAGGNEQFF
CDR3 DNA: TGTGCCAGTAGTATAGTTCCCCTAGCGGGAGGGAATGAGCAGTTCTTC

V gene: TRBV28
J gene: TRBJ2-7
clone size: NA
D gene: NA
CDR3 protein: CASSLTSEQYF
CDR3 DNA: TGTGCCAGCAGCCTAACATCCGAGCAGTACTTC

V gene: TRBV19
J gene: TRBJ1-1
clone size: few
D gene: NA
CDR3 protein: CASSIQKAGRTEAFF
CDR3 DNA: TGTGCCAGTAGTATCCAAAAGGCAGGGCGTACTGAAGCTTTCTTT